This is a list of T cell receptor beta chains from one sample in a study of T cells after yellow fever vaccination. One entry per CDR3 protein results from TCRdb running MiXCR on the 5' RACE reads. The sample includes 250,000 or so distinct CDR3 sequences, roughly 6.3% of them seen just once. The sequences come from CD4+ T cells sorted from PBMCs, collected on the day of the yellow fever booster vaccination. These receptors came from a man aged 30 to 39 who received the YFV17D yellow fever vaccine. CDR3s include the opening cysteine and the closing phenylalanine or tryptophan. The D gene is left open where the match is weak. Some rows have no size entry. The others give once, few or many, or a class for an expanded clone.

j_call	clone_size	d_call	v_call	cdr3_aa	cdr3_nt
TRBJ1-1	many	NA	TRBV5-1	CASSYDLRIPVEAFF	TGCGCCAGCAGCTACGACTTGAGGATCCCCGTTGAAGCTTTCTTT
TRBJ1-1	many	NA	TRBV20-1	CSAKPRHTEAFF	TGCAGTGCTAAGCCGCGGCACACTGAAGCTTTCTTT
TRBJ2-2	few	TRBD1	TRBV3-1	CASSTRDRGSVTGELFF	TGTGCCAGCAGCACCCGGGACAGGGGTTCAGTCACCGGGGAGCTGTTTTTT
TRBJ1-5	many	NA	TRBV20-1	CSARKRDYQPQHF	TGCAGTGCTCGTAAGAGGGATTACCAGCCCCAGCATTTT
TRBJ2-2	NA	TRBD1	TRBV20-1	CSAGQGSTGELFF	TGCAGTGCGGGACAGGGGTCCACCGGGGAGCTGTTTTTT
TRBJ2-2	few	NA	TRBV12-5	CASHQVGVELFF	TGTGCTAGCCATCAGGTCGGGGTGGAGCTGTTTTTT
TRBJ2-3	NA	NA	TRBV7-2	CASSPGLAETRTQYF	TGTGCCAGCAGCCCCGGGTTAGCGGAAACGCGTACGCAGTATTTT
TRBJ2-7	many	TRBD2	TRBV5-1	CASTVTSGSTYEQYF	TGCGCCAGCACCGTAACTAGCGGGAGTACCTACGAGCAGTACTTC
TRBJ2-7	many	TRBD1	TRBV4-2	CASSQDQGRGREQYF	TGTGCCAGCAGCCAAGATCAGGGTAGGGGGCGAGAGCAGTACTTC
TRBJ1-4	few	NA	TRBV28	CASSTGEKLFF	TGTGCCAGCAGTACAGGGGAAAAACTGTTTTTT
TRBJ2-5	many	NA	TRBV5-4	CASSLERSEETQYF	TGTGCCAGCAGCTTGGAACGGTCCGAAGAGACCCAGTACTTC
TRBJ2-1	NA	TRBD2	TRBV7-9	CASSTTSLFGGF	TGTGCCAGCAGCACGACTAGCCTTTTTGGGGGCTTC
TRBJ2-3	many	NA	TRBV7-9	CASSLEGLADTQYF	TGTGCCAGCAGCTTGGAGGGGCTAGCAGATACGCAGTATTTT
TRBJ2-3	few	NA	TRBV12-3/TRBV12-4	CASSMEGTQYF	TGTGCCAGCAGTATGGAGGGTACGCAGTATTTT
TRBJ2-1	NA	NA	TRBV28	CASVASPYNEQFF	TGTGCCAGCGTGGCGTCGCCCTACAATGAGCAGTTCTTC
TRBJ1-6	NA	TRBD1	TRBV14	CASSQGQRNSPLHF	TGTGCCAGCAGCCAGGGACAGCGTAATTCACCCCTCCACTTT
TRBJ2-1	many	TRBD2	TRBV7-8	CASSLVRRELNNEQFF	TGTGCCAGCAGCTTAGTTCGGCGGGAGCTAAACAATGAGCAGTTCTTC
TRBJ2-7	few	TRBD1	TRBV20-1	CSASKDRDEQYF	TGCAGTGCTAGTAAGGACAGGGACGAGCAGTACTTC
TRBJ2-7	few	TRBD1	TRBV7-8	CASRPPGTGDEQYF	TGTGCCAGCAGGCCCCCCGGGACAGGGGACGAGCAGTACTTC
TRBJ2-1	few	NA	TRBV29-1	CSVEGHPRWGAFF	TGCAGCGTTGAAGGACACCCCCGGTGGGGCGCGTTCTTC
TRBJ2-7	NA	NA	TRBV7-2	CASSPSRDNRAQYF	TGTGCCAGCAGCCCGTCACGGGACAACCGGGCGCAGTACTTC
TRBJ2-7	many	NA	TRBV5-6	CASSFSREQYF	TGTGCCAGCAGCTTTTCGCGGGAGCAGTACTTC
TRBJ2-7	few	TRBD2	TRBV20-1	CSAGGGARIFF	TGCAGTGCCGGGGGGGGGGCACGTATCTTCTTC
TRBJ2-1	few	TRBD2	TRBV4-1	CASSQDSGRAGEQFF	TGCGCCAGCAGCCAAGATAGCGGGAGGGCCGGGGAGCAGTTCTTC
TRBJ2-1	few	TRBD2	TRBV24-1	CATSDPSAGVDNEQFF	TGTGCCACCAGTGATCCCTCAGCGGGAGTGGACAATGAGCAGTTCTTC
TRBJ2-1	NA	NA	TRBV5-1	CASRSSGVDEQFF	TGCGCCAGCAGATCTAGTGGAGTCGATGAGCAGTTCTTC
TRBJ2-1	NA	TRBD2	TRBV20-1	CSAMTSSDEQFF	TGCAGTGCAATGACTAGCAGTGATGAGCAGTTCTTC
TRBJ2-1	many	TRBD2	TRBV6-2/TRBV6-3	CASSWLLAGGSSYNEQFF	TGTGCCAGCAGTTGGCTACTAGCGGGGGGGAGCTCCTACAATGAGCAGTTCTTC
TRBJ2-1	few	NA	TRBV20-1	CSARENNEQFF	TGCAGTGCTAGAGAAAACAATGAGCAGTTCTTC
TRBJ2-1	many	NA	TRBV15	CATSRVLARSSYNEQFF	TGTGCCACCAGCAGAGTCTTAGCGAGAAGCTCCTACAATGAGCAGTTCTTC
TRBJ2-7	NA	NA	TRBV6-2/TRBV6-3	CATRTVEYEQYF	TGTGCCACCCGGACAGTAGAATACGAGCAGTACTTC
TRBJ2-2	few	TRBD2	TRBV20-1	CSARRVAGAPITSGELFF	TGCAGTGCTAGAAGGGTAGCGGGAGCCCCAATTACTTCCGGGGAGCTGTTTTTT
TRBJ2-2	many	TRBD1	TRBV7-2	CASSLRGPGELFF	TGTGCCAGCAGCTTAAGGGGGCCGGGGGAGCTGTTTTTT
TRBJ2-3	NA	NA	TRBV5-1	CASSLGTVGLSTDTQYF	TGCGCCAGCAGCTTGGGAACGGTAGGCCTAAGCACAGATACGCAGTATTTT
TRBJ1-5	few	TRBD1	TRBV7-8	CASSKTGGQPQHF	TGTGCCAGCAGCAAAACAGGGGGTCAGCCCCAGCATTTT
TRBJ2-5	many	NA	TRBV28	CASSSAASSQETQYF	TGTGCCAGCAGCTCCGCGGCCAGCTCCCAAGAGACCCAGTACTTC
TRBJ2-2	NA	NA	TRBV5-6	CASSLNRRTGELFF	TGTGCCAGCAGCTTGAACAGACGCACCGGGGAGCTGTTTTTT
TRBJ2-5	many	TRBD1	TRBV20-1	CSASSGTGILETQYF	TGCAGTGCATCCTCCGGGACAGGGATTTTAGAGACCCAGTACTTC
TRBJ2-5	few	NA	TRBV7-2	CASRNRDKYQETQYF	TGTGCCAGCAGAAACCGGGACAAGTACCAAGAGACCCAGTACTTC
TRBJ2-1	NA	NA	TRBV6-1	CASSSIRYSYNVQFF	TGTGCCAGCAGCTCAATCCGCTACTCCTACAATGTGCAGTTCTTC
TRBJ2-3	many	NA	TRBV20-1	CSARTSGTQYF	TGCAGTGCCCGGACCAGCGGGACGCAGTATTTT
TRBJ2-5	many	NA	TRBV12-3/TRBV12-4	CASTPGSPETQYF	TGTGCCAGCACACCAGGGAGTCCAGAGACCCAGTACTTC
TRBJ2-7	many	TRBD2	TRBV29-1	CSVGTSGVYEQYF	TGCAGCGTGGGGACTAGCGGCGTTTACGAGCAGTACTTC
TRBJ2-3	NA	TRBD2	TRBV6-4	CASQAIGLTSGSFLSSTDTQYF	TGTGCCAGCCAGGCGATTGGATTGACTAGCGGGAGTTTCCTTTCTAGCACAGATACGCAGTATTTT
TRBJ2-1	many	TRBD2	TRBV5-1	CASSLVTSGSNEQFF	TGCGCCAGCAGCTTGGTGACTAGCGGGAGCAATGAGCAGTTCTTC
TRBJ2-5	many	TRBD2	TRBV20-1	CSARTSTQETQYF	TGCAGTGCTCGGACTAGCACCCAAGAGACCCAGTACTTC
TRBJ2-7	NA	NA	TRBV5-6	CASSRPLASRYEQYF	TGTGCCAGCAGCCGTCCCCTAGCGTCCCGGTACGAGCAGTACTTC
TRBJ2-1	few	TRBD2	TRBV23-1	CASKGLAGEGTVNEQFF	TGCGCCAGCAAGGGACTAGCGGGAGAGGGCACAGTGAATGAGCAGTTCTTC
TRBJ2-7	many	NA	TRBV20-1	CSARDPGDGAGDEQYF	TGCAGTGCTAGAGATCCCGGCGATGGGGCGGGTGACGAGCAGTACTTC
TRBJ1-1	few	TRBD1	TRBV20-1	CGRDRNTEAFF	TGCGGCCGGGACAGGAACACTGAAGCTTTCTTT
TRBJ2-3	many	TRBD2	TRBV15	CATSRLSGSSTDTQYF	TGTGCCACCAGCAGACTAAGCGGGAGCAGCACAGATACGCAGTATTTT